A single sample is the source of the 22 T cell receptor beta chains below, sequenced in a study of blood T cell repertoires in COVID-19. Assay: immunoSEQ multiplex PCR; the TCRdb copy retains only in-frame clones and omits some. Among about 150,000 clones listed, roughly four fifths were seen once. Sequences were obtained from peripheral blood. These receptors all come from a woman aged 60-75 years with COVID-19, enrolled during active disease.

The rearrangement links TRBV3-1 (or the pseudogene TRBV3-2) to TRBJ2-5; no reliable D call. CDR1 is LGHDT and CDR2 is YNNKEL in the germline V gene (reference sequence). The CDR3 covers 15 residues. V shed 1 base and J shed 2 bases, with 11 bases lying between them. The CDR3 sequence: CASSQVVARQETQYF. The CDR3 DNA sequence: TGTGCCAGCAGCCAAGTTGTTGCGCGGCAAGAGACCCAGTACTTC.

CDR3: CASSPRKGAGGPSNEQFF. In DNA form, the CDR3 reads TGTGCCAGTAGTCCCCGAAAGGGCGCGGGGGGGCCGAGCAATGAGCAGTTCTTC. The chain carries TRBV19 and TRBJ2-1, with 9 positions matching TRBD2. V lost 5 bases and J lost 6; bases outside the gene matches: 17. The CDR3 runs to 18 residues. The germline gives CDR1 LNHDA, CDR2 SQIVND (reference sequence).

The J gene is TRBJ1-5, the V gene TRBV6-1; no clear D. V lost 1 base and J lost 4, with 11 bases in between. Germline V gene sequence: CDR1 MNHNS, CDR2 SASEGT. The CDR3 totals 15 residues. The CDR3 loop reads CASSEGLLPNQPQHF. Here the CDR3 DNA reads TGTGCCAGCAGTGAAGGACTATTACCAAATCAGCCCCAGCATTTT.

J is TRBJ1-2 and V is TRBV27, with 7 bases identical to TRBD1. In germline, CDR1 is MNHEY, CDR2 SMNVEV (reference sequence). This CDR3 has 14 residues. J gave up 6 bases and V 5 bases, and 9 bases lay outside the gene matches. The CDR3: CASSVYRGADGYTF. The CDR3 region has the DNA TGTGCCAGCAGTGTCTACAGGGGAGCAGATGGCTACACCTTC.

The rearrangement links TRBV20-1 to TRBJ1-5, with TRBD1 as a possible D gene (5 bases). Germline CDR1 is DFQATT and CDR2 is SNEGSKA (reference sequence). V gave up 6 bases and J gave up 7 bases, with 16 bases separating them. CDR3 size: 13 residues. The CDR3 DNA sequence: TGCAGTGCCAGTAAGGGGAGGAGACAGCCCCAGCATTTT. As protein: CSASKGRRQPQHF.

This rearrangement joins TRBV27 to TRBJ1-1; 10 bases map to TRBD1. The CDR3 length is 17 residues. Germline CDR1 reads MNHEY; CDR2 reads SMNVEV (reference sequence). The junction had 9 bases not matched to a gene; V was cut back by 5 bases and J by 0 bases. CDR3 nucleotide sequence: TGTGCCAGCAGTGCGCAAGACAGGGGGCTTATGAACACTGAAGCTTTCTTT. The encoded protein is CASSAQDRGLMNTEAFF.

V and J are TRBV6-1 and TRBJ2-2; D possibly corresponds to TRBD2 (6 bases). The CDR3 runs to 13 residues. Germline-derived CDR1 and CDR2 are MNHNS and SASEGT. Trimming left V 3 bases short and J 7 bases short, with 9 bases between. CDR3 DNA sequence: TGTGCCAGCAGTGATAGCGGAATCGGGGAGCTGTTTTTT. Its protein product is CASSDSGIGELFF.

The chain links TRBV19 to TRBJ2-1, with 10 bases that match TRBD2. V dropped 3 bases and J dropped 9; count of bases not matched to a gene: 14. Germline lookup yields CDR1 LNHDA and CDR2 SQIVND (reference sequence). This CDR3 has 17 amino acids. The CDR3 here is CASSIGTSAPKYGEQFF. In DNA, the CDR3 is TGTGCCAGTAGTATCGGGACTAGCGCCCCGAAGTATGGTGAGCAGTTCTTC.

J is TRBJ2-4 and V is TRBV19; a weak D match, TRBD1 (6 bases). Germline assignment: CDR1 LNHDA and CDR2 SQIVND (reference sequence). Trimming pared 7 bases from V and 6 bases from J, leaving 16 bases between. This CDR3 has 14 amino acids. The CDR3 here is CASNMDSQGNIQYF. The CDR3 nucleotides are TGTGCCAGTAACATGGACAGCCAAGGAAACATTCAGTACTTC.

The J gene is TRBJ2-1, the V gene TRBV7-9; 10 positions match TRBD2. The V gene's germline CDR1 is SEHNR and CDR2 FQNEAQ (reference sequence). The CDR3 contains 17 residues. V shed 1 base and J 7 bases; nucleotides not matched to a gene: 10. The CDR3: CASSLEVRGLAFNEQFF. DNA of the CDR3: TGTGCCAGCAGCTTAGAGGTTCGGGGACTAGCGTTTAATGAGCAGTTCTTC.

The CDR3 DNA reads as TGTGCCAGCAGCAAGACAGGGGCCGAGAGGTACAATGAGCAGTTCTTC. Translation: CASSKTGAERYNEQFF. J is TRBJ2-1 and V is TRBV5-8; TRBD1 matches at 8 bases. There are 16 residues in the CDR3. The J segment lost 4 bases and the V segment lost 4 bases, leaving 10 bases of the junction unmatched. Germline V gene lookup returns CDR1 SGHTS and CDR2 YDEGEE.

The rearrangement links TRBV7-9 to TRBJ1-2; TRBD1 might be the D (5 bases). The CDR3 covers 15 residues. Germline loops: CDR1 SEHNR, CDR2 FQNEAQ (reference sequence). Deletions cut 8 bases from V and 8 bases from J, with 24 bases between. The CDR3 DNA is TGTGCCAGCCGACCAGCGAGGGGCCCCGGGGGGGGCTACACCTTC. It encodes CASRPARGPGGGYTF.

CDR3 coding DNA: TGTGCCAGCAGCTTAGACAGGGGAAGAAGGACTTTCTTT. Translating gives CASSLDRGRRTFF. The chain recombines TRBV11-2 with TRBJ1-1, with D possibly TRBD1 on 6 matching bases. Germline CDR1 SGHAT, CDR2 FQNNGV. Trimming shortened V by 0 bases and J by 12 bases, and 14 bases separated the two germline ends. The CDR3 length is 13 residues.

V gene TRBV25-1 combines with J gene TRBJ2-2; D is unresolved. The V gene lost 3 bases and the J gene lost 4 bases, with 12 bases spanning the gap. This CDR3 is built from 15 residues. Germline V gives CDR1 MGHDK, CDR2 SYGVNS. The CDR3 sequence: CASSDHRRSTGELFF. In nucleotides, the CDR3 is TGTGCCAGCAGTGATCATCGCCGCAGCACCGGGGAGCTGTTTTTT.

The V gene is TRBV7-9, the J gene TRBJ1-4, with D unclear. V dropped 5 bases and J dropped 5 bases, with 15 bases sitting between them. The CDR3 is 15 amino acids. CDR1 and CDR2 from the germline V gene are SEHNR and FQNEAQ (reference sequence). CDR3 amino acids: CASSPRPDSNEKLFF. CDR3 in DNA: TGTGCCAGCAGCCCACGTCCAGATTCGAATGAAAAACTGTTTTTT.

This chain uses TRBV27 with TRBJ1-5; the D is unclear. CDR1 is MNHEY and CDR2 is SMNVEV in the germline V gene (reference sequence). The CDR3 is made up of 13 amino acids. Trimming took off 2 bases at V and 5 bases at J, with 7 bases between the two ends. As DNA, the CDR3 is TGTGCCAGCAGTTTAGGAGTTTATCAGCCCCAGCATTTT. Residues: CASSLGVYQPQHF.

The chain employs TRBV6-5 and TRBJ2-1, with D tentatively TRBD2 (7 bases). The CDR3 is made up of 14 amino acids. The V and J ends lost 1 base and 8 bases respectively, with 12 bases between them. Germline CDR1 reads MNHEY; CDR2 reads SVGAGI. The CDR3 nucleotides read TGTGCCAGCAGTTACTACCGGGGGGCCGATGAGCAGTTCTTC. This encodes CASSYYRGADEQFF.

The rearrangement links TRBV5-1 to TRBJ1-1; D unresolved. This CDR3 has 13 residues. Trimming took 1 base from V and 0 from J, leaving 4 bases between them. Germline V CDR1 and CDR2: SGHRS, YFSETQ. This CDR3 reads CASSLTVNTEAFF. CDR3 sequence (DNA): TGCGCCAGCAGCTTGACGGTGAACACTGAAGCTTTCTTT. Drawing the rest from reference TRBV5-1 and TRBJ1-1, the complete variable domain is KAGVTQTPRYLIKTRGQQVTLSCSPISGHRSVSWYQQTPGQGLQFLFEYFSETQRNKGNFPGRFSGRQFSNSRSEMNVSTLELGDSALYLCASSLTVNTEAFFGQGTRLTVV.

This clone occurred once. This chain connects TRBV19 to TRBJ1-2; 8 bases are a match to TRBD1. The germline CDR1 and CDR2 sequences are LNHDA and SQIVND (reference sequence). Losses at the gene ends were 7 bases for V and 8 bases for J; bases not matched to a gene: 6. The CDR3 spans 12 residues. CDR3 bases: TGTGCCAGTAATCCAGGGGGCCTGGGCTACACCTTC. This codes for CASNPGGLGYTF.

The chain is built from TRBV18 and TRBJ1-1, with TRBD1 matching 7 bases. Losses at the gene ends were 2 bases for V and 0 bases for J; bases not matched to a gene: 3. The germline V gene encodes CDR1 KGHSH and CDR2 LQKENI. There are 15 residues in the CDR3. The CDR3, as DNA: TGTGCCAGCTCACCAAGGACAGGAGTGAACACTGAAGCTTTCTTT. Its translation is CASSPRTGVNTEAFF.

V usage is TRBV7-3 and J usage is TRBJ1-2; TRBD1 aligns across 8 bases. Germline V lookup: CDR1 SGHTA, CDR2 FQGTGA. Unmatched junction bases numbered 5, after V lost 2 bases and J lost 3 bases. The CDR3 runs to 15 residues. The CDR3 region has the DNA TGTGCCAGCAGCTTAGGGCCAGGGGGCGACTATGGCTACACCTTC. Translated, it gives CASSLGPGGDYGYTF. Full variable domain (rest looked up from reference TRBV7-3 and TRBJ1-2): GAGVSQTPSNKVTEKGKYVELRCDPISGHTALYWYRQSLGQGPEFLIYFQGTGAADDSGLPNDRFFAVRPEGSVSTLKIQRTERGDSAVYLCASSLGPGGDYGYTFGSGTRLTVV.

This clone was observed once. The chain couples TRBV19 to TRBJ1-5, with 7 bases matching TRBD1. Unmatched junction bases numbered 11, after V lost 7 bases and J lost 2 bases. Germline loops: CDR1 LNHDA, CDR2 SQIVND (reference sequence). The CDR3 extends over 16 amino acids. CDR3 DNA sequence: TGTGCCAGTACCCTAGGGGGCAGGGTTCGCAATCAGCCCCAGCATTTT. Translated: CASTLGGRVRNQPQHF.